These T cell receptor beta chains were read from a single sample in a study of cytomegalovirus exposure and HLA in healthy donors. Method: immunoSEQ multiplex PCR; TCRdb's copy keeps in-frame clones and lacks some. This table lists 60,000 to 65,000 clones. The material sequenced was PBMCs. All receptors derive from a woman aged 18-29 years in good health and CMV-seronegative. Each CDR3 is given with its conserved first and last residue. Each record gives: V gene, J gene, CDR3 length, D gene, CDR3 protein, CDR3 DNA. A D gene is named only where the DNA matches it firmly.

TRBV19,TRBJ2-1,15,TRBD2,CASRTELAGGKEQFF,TGTGCCAGTAGGACAGAACTAGCGGGAGGAAAGGAGCAGTTCTTC
TRBV25-1,TRBJ2-5,15,TRBD1,CASSEPQGFQETQYF,TGTGCCAGCAGTGAACCACAGGGGTTCCAAGAGACCCAGTACTTC
TRBV27,TRBJ1-1,14,TRBD1,CASSARDRGTEAFF,TGTGCCAGCAGTGCAAGGGACAGGGGCACTGAAGCTTTCTTT
TRBV18,TRBJ1-1,14,.,CASSPRGVETEAFF,TGTGCCAGCTCACCAAGAGGAGTGGAGACTGAAGCTTTCTTT
TRBV7-9,TRBJ2-5,15,.,CASSIGLALQETQYF,TGTGCCAGCAGCATAGGACTCGCTTTACAAGAGACCCAGTACTTC
TRBV11-3,TRBJ1-1,15,.,CASSLEWAGNTEAFF,TGTGCCAGCAGCTTAGAATGGGCAGGGAACACTGAAGCTTTCTTT
TRBV19,TRBJ1-2,13,TRBD1,CASSRTGQRGYTF,TGTGCCAGTAGTCGGACAGGGCAAAGAGGCTACACCTTC
TRBV18,TRBJ1-2,14,.,CASSPEKVQDGYTF,TGTGCCAGCTCACCAGAAAAGGTCCAGGATGGCTACACCTTC
TRBV6-1,TRBJ1-1,13,.,CAILSQGSTEAFF,TGTGCCATACTCTCCCAGGGTAGCACTGAAGCTTTCTTT
TRBV6-6,TRBJ1-1,12,.,CASSLVNTEAFF,TGTGCCAGCAGCCTAGTGAACACTGAAGCTTTCTTT
TRBV4-2,TRBJ2-1,15,TRBD2,CASSQRLADYNEQFF,TGTGCCAGCAGCCAGAGACTAGCGGACTACAATGAGCAGTTCTTC
TRBV7-9,TRBJ1-2,17,.,CASSSRFQGGPSYGYTF,TGTGCCAGCAGCTCCCGTTTCCAGGGTGGCCCTAGCTATGGCTACACCTTC
TRBV10-3,TRBJ2-5,13,TRBD1,CAISRTGQETQYF,TGTGCCATCAGTAGGACAGGACAAGAGACCCAGTACTTC
TRBV19,TRBJ1-2,15,TRBD1,CASSARRGRGYGYTF,TGTGCCAGTAGTGCCCGCAGGGGGCGCGGCTATGGCTACACCTTC
TRBV9,TRBJ1-6,14,TRBD1,CASSKGQNNSPLHF,TGTGCCAGCAGCAAGGGACAGAATAATTCACCCCTCCACTTT
TRBV6-1,TRBJ1-5,15,TRBD1,CASSGRTGGNQPQHF,TGTGCCAGCAGTGGTCGGACAGGGGGTAATCAGCCCCAGCATTTT
TRBV18,TRBJ1-1,15,.,CASSPYGGNNAEAFF,TGTGCCAGCTCACCATACGGGGGGAATAACGCTGAAGCTTTCTTT
TRBV7-3,TRBJ1-1,14,TRBD1,CASSSQGGNTEAFF,TGTGCCAGCAGCTCCCAGGGGGGGAACACTGAAGCTTTCTTT
TRBV19,TRBJ1-2,14,TRBD1,CASRTGQAAYGYTF,TGTGCCAGTCGTACTGGACAGGCCGCCTATGGCTACACCTTC
TRBV30,TRBJ2-3,14,.,CAWSGGHGTDTQYF,TGTGCCTGGAGTGGGGGGCATGGTACAGATACGCAGTATTTT
TRBV25-1,TRBJ1-1,17,.,CASSEYYQGRLNTEAFF,TGTGCCAGCAGTGAATATTACCAGGGAAGGCTGAACACTGAAGCTTTCTTT
TRBV6-6,TRBJ1-5,15,.,CASTQGIASNQPQHF,TGTGCCAGCACCCAGGGGATTGCGAGCAATCAGCCCCAGCATTTT
TRBV25-1,TRBJ2-7,14,.,CASSESSGSREQYF,TGTGCCAGCAGTGAATCCTCCGGTAGCAGAGAGCAGTACTTC
TRBV6-6,TRBJ2-7,13,.,CASSYDLSREQYF,TGTGCCAGCAGTTACGACTTATCCCGCGAGCAGTACTTC
TRBV6-5,TRBJ1-4,15,.,CASSYSLMVGEKLFF,TGTGCCAGCAGTTACTCGTTAATGGTCGGTGAAAAACTGTTTTTT
TRBV18,TRBJ2-7,14,.,CASSPGVGVYEQYF,TGTGCCAGCTCACCAGGGGTCGGGGTGTACGAGCAGTACTTC
TRBV29-1,TRBJ1-5,15,TRBD1,CSVTGGSASNQPQHF,TGCAGCGTGACAGGGGGCTCCGCAAGCAATCAGCCCCAGCATTTT